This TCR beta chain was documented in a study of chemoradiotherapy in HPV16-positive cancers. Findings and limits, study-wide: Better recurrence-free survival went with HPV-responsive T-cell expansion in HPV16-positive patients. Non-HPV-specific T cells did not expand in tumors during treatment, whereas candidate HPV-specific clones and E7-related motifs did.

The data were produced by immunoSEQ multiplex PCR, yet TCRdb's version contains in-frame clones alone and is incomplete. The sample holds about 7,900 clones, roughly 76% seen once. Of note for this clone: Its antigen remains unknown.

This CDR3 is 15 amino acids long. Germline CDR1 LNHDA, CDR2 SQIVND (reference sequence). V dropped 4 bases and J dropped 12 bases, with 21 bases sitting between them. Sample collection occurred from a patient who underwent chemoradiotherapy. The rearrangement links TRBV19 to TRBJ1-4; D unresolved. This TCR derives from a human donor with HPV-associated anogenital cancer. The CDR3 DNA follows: TGTGCCAGTAGTACCGTGGACGGATTTCGACGGGAACTGTTTTTT. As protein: CASSTVDGFRRELFF.